These 3 T cell receptor beta chains were all obtained from the same sample, sequenced in a study of spatial heterogeneity in lung cancer. TCRdb reanalysed the 5' RACE reads using MiXCR and keeps one entry per CDR3 protein. This table holds about 85,000 distinct CDR3 sequences, approximately 20% found once. Time point noted: sample taken at primary tumor resection. The sequenced material consisted of unsorted whole RNA from tumor, nontumor lung or frozen PBMC. The material sequenced was PBMCs, taken at surgery. These receptors were taken from a male donor with early-stage non-small cell lung cancer.

The gene calls are TRBV18 and TRBJ1-5; D not resolved. This CDR3 is built from 12 residues. CDR1 KGHSH and CDR2 LQKENI come from the germline V gene. V was pared by 2 bases and J by 4 bases, with 3 bases between. The CDR3 region is CASSPGNQPQHF. The CDR3 bases are TGTGCCAGCTCACCAGGGAATCAGCCCCAGCATTTT.

The chain couples TRBV30 to TRBJ2-3; 9 nucleotides line up with TRBD1. Germline values: CDR1 GTSNPN, CDR2 SVGIG (reference sequence). The CDR3 runs 13 residues. With 3 bases clipped from V and 4 bases from J, the junction kept 2 bases outside the gene matches. The CDR3 nucleotides read TGTGCCTGGAGGGACAGGGGAGCAGATACGCAGTATTTT. It translates to CAWRDRGADTQYF.

V and J are TRBV5-4 and TRBJ2-1, with TRBD2 identical over 10 bases. The CDR3 runs to 16 residues. V shed 0 bases, J shed 2 bases, and the junction held 2 bases outside the gene matches. Germline lookup yields CDR1 SGHNT and CDR2 YYREEE (reference sequence). The CDR3 sequence is CASSLERGGAYNEQFF. The CDR3 DNA is TGTGCCAGCAGCTTGGAGCGGGGGGGAGCCTACAATGAGCAGTTCTTC.